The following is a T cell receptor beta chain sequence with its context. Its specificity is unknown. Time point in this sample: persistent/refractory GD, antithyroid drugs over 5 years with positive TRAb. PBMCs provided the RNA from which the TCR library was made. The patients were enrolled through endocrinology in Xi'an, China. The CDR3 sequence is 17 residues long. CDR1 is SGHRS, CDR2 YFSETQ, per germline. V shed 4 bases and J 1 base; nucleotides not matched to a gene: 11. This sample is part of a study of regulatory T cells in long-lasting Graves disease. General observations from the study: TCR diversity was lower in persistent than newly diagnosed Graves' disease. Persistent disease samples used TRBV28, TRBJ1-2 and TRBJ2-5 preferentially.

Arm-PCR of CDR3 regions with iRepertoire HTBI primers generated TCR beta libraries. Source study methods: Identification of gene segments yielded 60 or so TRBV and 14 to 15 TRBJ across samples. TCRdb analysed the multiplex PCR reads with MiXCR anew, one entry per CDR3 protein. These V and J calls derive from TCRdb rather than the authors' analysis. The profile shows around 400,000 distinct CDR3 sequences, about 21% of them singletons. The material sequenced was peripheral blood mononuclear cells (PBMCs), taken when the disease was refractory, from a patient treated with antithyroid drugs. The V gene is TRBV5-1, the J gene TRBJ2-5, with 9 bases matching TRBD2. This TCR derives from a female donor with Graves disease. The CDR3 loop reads CASSPGGLAGSQETQYF. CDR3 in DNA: TGCGCCAGCAGCCCGGGCGGGCTAGCGGGGTCCCAAGAGACCCAGTACTTC.